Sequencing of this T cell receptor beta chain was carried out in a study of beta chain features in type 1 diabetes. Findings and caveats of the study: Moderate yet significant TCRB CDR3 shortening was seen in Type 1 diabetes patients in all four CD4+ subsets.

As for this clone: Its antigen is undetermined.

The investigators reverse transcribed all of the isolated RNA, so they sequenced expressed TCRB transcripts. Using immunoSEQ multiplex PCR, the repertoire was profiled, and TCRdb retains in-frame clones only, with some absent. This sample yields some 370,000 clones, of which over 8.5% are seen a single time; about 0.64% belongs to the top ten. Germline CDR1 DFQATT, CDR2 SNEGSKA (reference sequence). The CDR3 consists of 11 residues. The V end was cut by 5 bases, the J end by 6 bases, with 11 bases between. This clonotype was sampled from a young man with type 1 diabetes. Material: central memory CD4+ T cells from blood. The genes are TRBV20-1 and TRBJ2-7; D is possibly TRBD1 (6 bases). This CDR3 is CSAPDSPEQYF. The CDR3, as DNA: TGCAGTGCTCCGGACAGTCCCGAGCAGTACTTC.